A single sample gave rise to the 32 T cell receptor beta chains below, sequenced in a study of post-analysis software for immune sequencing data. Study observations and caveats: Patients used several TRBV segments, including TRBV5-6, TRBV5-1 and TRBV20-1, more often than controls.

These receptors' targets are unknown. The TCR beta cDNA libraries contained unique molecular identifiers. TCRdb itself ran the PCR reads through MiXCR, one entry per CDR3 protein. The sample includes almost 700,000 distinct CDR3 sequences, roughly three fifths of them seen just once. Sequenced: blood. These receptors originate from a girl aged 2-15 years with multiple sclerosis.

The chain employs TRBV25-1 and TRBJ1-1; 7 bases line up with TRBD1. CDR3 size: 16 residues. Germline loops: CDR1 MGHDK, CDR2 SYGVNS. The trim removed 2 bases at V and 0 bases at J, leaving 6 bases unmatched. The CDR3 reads CASSERAGGLNTEAFF. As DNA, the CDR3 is TGTGCCAGCAGTGAAAGGGCAGGGGGGCTGAACACTGAAGCTTTCTTT.

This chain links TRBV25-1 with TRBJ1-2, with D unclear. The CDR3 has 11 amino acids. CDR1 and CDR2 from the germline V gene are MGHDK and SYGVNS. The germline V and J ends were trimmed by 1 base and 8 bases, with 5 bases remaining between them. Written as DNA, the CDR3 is TGTGCCAGCAGTGAATTGGGAGGCTACACCTTC. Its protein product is CASSELGGYTF.

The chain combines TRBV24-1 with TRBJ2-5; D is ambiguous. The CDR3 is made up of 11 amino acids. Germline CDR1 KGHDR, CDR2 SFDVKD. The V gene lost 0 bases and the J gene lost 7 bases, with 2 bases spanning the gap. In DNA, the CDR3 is TGTGCCACCAGTGATTTGGTGACCCAGTACTTC. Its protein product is CATSDLVTQYF.

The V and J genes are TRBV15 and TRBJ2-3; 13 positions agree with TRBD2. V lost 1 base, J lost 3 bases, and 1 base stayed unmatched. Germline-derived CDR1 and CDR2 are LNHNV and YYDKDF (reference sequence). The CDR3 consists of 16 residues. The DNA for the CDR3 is TGTGCCACCAGCAGAGGACTAGCGGGGGGTACAGATACGCAGTATTTT. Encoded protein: CATSRGLAGGTDTQYF.

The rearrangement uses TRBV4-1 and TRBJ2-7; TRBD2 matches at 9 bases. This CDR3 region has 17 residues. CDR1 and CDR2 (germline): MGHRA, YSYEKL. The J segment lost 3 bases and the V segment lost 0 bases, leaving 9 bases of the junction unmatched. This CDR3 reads CASSQDIAGDIGYEQYF. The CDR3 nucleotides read TGCGCCAGCAGCCAAGACATAGCGGGAGATATAGGCTACGAGCAGTACTTC.

The CDR3 sequence: CASNKGFTDTQYF. The CDR3 region has the DNA TGCGCCAGCAACAAGGGTTTCACAGATACGCAGTATTTT. The chain recombines TRBV10-1 with TRBJ2-3; D remains unclear. CDR3 size: 13 residues. Germline V gene sequence: CDR1 WNHNN, CDR2 SYGVQD (reference sequence). Trimming shortened V by 7 bases and J by 2 bases, and 10 bases separated the two germline ends.

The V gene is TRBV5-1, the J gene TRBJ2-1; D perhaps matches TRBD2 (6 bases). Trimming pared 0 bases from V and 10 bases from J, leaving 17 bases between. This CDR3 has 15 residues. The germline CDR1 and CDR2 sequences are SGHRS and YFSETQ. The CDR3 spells CASSLDTSRGSEQFF. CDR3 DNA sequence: TGCGCCAGCAGCTTGGATACTAGCCGGGGATCGGAGCAGTTCTTC.

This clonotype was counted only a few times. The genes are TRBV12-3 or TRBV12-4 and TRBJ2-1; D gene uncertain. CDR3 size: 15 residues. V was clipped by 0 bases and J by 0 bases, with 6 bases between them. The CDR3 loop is CASSLAADSYNEQFF. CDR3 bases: TGTGCCAGCAGTTTAGCGGCGGACTCCTACAATGAGCAGTTCTTC.

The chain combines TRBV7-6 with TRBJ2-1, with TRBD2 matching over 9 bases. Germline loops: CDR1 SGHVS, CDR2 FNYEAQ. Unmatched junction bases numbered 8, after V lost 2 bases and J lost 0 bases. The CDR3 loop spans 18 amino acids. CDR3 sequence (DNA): TGTGCCAGCAGCTTATTAGCGGGAGCCGTTAGCTCCTACAATGAGCAGTTCTTC. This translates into CASSLLAGAVSSYNEQFF.

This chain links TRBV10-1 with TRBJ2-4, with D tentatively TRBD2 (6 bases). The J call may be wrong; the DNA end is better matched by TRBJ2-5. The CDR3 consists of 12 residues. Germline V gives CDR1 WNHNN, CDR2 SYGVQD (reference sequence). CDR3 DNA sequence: TGCGCCAACTTCAGGGAGGAGGAGACCCAGTACTTC. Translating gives CANFREEETQYF.

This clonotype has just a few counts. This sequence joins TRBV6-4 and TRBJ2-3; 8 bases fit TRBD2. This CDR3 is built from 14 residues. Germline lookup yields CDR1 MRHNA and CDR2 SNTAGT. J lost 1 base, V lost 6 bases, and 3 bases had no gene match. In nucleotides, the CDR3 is TGTGCCAGCAGGGCTAGCGGGCGCACAGATACGCAGTATTTT. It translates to CASRASGRTDTQYF.

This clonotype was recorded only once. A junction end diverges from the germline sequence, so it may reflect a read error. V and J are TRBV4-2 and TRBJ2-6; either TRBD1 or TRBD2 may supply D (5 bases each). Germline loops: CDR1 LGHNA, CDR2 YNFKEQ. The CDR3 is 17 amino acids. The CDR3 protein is CASSQEAGGTGANILTF. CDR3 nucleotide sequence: TGTGCCAGCAGCCAAGAAGCTGGGGGTACTGGGGCCAACATCCTGACTTTC.

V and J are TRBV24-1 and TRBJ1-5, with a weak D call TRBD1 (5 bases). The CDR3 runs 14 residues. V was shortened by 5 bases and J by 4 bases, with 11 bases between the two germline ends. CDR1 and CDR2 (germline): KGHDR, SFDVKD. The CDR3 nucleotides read TGTGCCACCAGTGTGGGGCCGGGGAATCAGCCCCAGCATTTT. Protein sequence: CATSVGPGNQPQHF.

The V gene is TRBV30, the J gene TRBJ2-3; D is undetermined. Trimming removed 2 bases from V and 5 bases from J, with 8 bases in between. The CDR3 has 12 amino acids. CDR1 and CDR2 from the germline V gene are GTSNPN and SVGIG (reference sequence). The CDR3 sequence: CAWSRARDTQYF. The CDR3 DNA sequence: TGTGCCTGGAGTCGCGCGAGAGATACGCAGTATTTT.

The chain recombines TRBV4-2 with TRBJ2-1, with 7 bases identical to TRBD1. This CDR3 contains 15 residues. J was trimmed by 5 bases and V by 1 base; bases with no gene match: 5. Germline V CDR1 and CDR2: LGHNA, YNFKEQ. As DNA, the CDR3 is TGTGCCAGCAGCCAAGGACAGGGCAGCGACAATGAGCAGTTCTTC. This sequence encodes CASSQGQGSDNEQFF.

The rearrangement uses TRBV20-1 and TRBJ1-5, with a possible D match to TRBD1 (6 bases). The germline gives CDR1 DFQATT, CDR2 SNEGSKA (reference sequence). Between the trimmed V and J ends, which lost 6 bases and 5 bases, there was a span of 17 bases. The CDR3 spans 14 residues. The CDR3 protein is CSARPTGNDQPQHF. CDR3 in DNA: TGCAGTGCCCGACCTACAGGGAACGATCAGCCCCAGCATTTT.

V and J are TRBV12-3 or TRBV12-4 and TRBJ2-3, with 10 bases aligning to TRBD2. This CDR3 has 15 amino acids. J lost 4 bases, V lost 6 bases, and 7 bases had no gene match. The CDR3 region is CASSPLAGRADTQYF. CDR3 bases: TGTGCCAGCAGCCCACTAGCGGGGAGGGCAGATACGCAGTATTTT.

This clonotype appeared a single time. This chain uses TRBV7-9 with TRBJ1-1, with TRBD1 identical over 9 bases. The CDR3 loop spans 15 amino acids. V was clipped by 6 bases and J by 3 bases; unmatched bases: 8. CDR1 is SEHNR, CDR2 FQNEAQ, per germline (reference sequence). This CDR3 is CASRNPGQGDTEAFF. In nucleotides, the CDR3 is TGTGCCAGCAGAAACCCGGGACAGGGAGACACTGAAGCTTTCTTT.

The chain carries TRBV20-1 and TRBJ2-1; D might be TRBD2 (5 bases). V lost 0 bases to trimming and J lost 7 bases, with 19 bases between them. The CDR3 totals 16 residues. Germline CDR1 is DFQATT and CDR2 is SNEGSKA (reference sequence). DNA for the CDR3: TGCAGTGCTAGAGATCCCAGCGGCCCTATGGTAAATGAGCAGTTCTTC. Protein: CSARDPSGPMVNEQFF.

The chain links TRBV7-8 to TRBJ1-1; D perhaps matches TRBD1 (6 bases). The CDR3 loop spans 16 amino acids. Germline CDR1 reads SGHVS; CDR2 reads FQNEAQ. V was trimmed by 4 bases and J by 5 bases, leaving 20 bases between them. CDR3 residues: CASSWDTGFPMTEAFF. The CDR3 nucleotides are TGTGCCAGCAGCTGGGACACTGGATTCCCGATGACTGAAGCTTTCTTT.

The DNA for the CDR3 is TGTGCCAGCGGACAGGGCTTCACAGCTAACTATGGCTACACCTTC. It codes for CASGQGFTANYGYTF. The chain carries TRBV10-3 and TRBJ1-2; 8 positions match TRBD1. CDR1 ENHRY and CDR2 SYGVKD come from the germline V gene. V gave up 10 bases and J gave up 0 bases; unmatched junction bases: 10. The length of the CDR3 is 15 residues.

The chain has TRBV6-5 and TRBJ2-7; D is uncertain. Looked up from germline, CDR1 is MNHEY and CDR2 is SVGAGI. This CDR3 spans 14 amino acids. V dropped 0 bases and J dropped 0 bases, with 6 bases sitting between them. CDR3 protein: CASSYSSSSYEQYF. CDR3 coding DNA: TGTGCCAGCAGTTACTCGAGTAGCTCCTACGAGCAGTACTTC.

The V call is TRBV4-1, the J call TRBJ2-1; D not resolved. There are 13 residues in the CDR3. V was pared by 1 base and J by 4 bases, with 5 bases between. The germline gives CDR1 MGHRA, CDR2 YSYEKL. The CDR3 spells CASSQVYYNEQFF. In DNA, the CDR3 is TGCGCCAGCAGCCAAGTCTATTACAATGAGCAGTTCTTC.

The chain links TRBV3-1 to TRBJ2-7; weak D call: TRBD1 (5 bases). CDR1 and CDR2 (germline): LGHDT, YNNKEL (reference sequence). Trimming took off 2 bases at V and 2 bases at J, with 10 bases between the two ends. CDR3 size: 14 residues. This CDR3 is CASSQQTETYEQYF. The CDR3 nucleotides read TGTGCCAGCAGCCAACAGACAGAGACCTACGAGCAGTACTTC.

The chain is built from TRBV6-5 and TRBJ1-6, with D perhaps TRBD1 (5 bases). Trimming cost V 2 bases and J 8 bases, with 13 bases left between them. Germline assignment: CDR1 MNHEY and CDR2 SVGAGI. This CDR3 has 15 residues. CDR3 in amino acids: CASSYAQGRDSPLHF. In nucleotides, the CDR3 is TGTGCCAGCAGTTACGCCCAGGGCAGAGATTCACCCCTCCACTTT.

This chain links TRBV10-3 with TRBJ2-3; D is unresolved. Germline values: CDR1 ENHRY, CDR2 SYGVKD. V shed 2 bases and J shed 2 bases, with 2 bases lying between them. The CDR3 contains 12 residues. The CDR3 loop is CAISEATDTQYF. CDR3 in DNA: TGTGCCATCAGTGAGGCCACAGATACGCAGTATTTT.

The CDR3 DNA reads as TGCGCCAGCAGCCAACAAGGGGACAGGGCCTACAATGAGCAGTTCTTC. It translates to CASSQQGDRAYNEQFF. The chain combines TRBV4-3 with TRBJ2-1; 9 bases agree with TRBD1. CDR1 and CDR2 from the germline V gene are LGHNA and YSLEER. This CDR3 comprises 16 residues. Trimming at V came to 2 bases and at J to 2 bases, leaving 4 bases not matched to a gene.

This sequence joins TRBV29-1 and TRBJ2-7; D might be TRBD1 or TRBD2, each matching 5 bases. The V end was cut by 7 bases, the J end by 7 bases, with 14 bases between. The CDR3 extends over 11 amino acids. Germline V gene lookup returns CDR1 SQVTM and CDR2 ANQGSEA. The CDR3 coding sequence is TGCAGCGCCCGGGGCCACAGGGAGCAGTACTTC. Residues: CSARGHREQYF.

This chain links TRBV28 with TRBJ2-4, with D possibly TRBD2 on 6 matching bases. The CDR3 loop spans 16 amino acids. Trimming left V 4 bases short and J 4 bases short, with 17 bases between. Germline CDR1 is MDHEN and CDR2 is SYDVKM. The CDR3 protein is CASSSPGSGGKNIQYF. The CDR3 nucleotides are TGTGCCAGCAGTTCCCCCGGGTCTGGAGGGAAAAACATTCAGTACTTC.

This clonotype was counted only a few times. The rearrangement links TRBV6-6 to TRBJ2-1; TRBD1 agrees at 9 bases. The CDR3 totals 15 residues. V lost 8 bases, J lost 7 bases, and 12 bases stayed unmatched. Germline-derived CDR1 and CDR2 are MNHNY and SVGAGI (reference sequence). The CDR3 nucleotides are TGTGCCAGCTTCAGCGGGACAGGGTCAAAAAATGAGCAGTTCTTC. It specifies CASFSGTGSKNEQFF.

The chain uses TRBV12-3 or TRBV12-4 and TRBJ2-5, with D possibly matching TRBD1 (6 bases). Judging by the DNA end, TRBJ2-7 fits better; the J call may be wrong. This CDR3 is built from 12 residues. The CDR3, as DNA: TGTGCCAGCAGTTCAACAGGGAGCGAGCAGTACTTC. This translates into CASSSTGSEQYF.

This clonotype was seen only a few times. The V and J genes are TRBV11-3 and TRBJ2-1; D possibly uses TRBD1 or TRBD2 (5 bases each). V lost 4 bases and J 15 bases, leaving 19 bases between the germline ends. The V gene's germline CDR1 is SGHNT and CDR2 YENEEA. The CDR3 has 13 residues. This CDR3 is CASSSVTGGPSFF. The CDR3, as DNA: TGTGCCAGCAGCTCCGTTACAGGCGGGCCATCGTTCTTC.